This TCR beta chain was identified in a study of shared clonotypes between healthy human individuals. The study, taken as a whole, reports: The study drew on few donors, limiting represented genetic and exposure-history diversity. Rarefaction gave evidence that sorted-subset sequencing remained incomplete despite large depth.

Naive CD8 cells, CD45RO-negative and positively selected for CCR7, excluded terminally differentiated effector memory CD45RA+ cells. Here immunoSEQ multiplex PCR was the method, and the copy in TCRdb shows in-frame clones only, minus some. The table lists around 2,000,000 clones, 85% to 95% of them singletons. CDR1 is MNHEY and CDR2 is SMNVEV in the germline V gene (reference sequence). The length of the CDR3 is 13 residues. V gave up 7 bases and J gave up 5 bases, with 14 bases separating them. As concerns this clone: The antigen is undetermined.

Sequenced material: naive CD8+ T cells from PBMCs. The TCR originated in a man between 18 and 35 years old in good health. Some clones in this sample may be carry-over from other donors' samples. V is TRBV27 and J is TRBJ2-5; D not resolved. The CDR3 bases are TGTGCCAGCAACCCTGGGAACAGCGAGACCCAGTACTTC. Translated: CASNPGNSETQYF.